This T cell receptor beta chain was recorded in a study of CD8+ T cells in alopecia areata. Alopecia areata patients provided lesional scalp punch biopsies and peripheral blood, both collected for the study. Investigators isolated RNA and reverse transcribed it into cDNA to act as the sequencing template. Profiling relied on immunoSEQ multiplex PCR, and the TCRdb table lists in-frame clones only, not all of them. The sample records approximately 34,000 clones, around 50% being singletons. Germline CDR1 and CDR2: SNHLY and FYNNEI. Trimming left V 6 bases short and J 5 bases short, with 7 bases between. The CDR3 has 11 residues. Findings and limits, study-wide: Relative to normal scalp, lesional scalp, especially alopecia totalis/universalis, showed higher clonality.

On this clone itself: As yet, its antigen is unknown.

The sequence was obtained from a human donor with alopecia areata. This sequence joins TRBV2 and TRBJ1-1, with unresolved D. Sequences were obtained from NKG2D-high CD8+ T cells sorted from blood. CDR3 region: CASRDGTEAFF. CDR3 DNA sequence: TGTGCCAGCAGAGATGGGACTGAAGCTTTCTTT.